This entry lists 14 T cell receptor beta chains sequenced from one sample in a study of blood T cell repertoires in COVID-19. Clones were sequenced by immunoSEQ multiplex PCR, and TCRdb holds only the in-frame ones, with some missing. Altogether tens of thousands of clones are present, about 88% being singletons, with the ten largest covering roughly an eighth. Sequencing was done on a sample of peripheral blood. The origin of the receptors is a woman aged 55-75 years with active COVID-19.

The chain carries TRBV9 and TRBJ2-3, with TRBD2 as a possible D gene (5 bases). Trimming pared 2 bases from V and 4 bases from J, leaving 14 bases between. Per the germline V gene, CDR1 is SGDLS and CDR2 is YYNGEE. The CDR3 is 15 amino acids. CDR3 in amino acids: CASSVSGTSSDTQYF. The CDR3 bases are TGTGCCAGCAGCGTGAGCGGTACTTCTTCAGATACGCAGTATTTT. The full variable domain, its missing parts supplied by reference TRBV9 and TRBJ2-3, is DSGVTQTPKHLITATGQRVTLRCSPRSGDLSVYWYQQSLDQGLQFLIQYYNGEERAKGNILERFSAQQFPDLHSELNLSSLELGDSALYFCASSVSGTSSDTQYFGPGTRLTVL.

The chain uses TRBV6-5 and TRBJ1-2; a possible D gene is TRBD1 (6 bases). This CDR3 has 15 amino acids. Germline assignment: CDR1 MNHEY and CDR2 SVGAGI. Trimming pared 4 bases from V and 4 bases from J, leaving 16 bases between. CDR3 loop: CASSLVTDSFYGYTF. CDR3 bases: TGTGCCAGCAGTTTAGTTACGGACAGTTTCTATGGCTACACCTTC.

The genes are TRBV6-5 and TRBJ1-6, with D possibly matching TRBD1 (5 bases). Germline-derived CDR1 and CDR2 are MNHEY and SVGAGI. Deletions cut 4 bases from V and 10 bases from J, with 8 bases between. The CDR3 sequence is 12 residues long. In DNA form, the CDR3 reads TGTGCCAGCAGTTCCCAGGGCTCACCCCTCCACTTT. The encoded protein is CASSSQGSPLHF.

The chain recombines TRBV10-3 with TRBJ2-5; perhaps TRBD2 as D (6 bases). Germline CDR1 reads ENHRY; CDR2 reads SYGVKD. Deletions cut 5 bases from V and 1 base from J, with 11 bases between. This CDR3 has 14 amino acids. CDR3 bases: TGTGCCATCAGTCCCCGGGGGACCCAAGAGACCCAGTACTTC. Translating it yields CAISPRGTQETQYF.

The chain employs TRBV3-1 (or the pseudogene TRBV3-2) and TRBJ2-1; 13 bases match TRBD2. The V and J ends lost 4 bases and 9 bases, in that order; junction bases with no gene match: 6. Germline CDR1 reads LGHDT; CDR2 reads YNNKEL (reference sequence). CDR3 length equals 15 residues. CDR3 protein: CASSPGTSGVVEQFF. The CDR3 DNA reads TGTGCCAGCAGCCCCGGGACTAGCGGGGTAGTTGAGCAGTTCTTC.

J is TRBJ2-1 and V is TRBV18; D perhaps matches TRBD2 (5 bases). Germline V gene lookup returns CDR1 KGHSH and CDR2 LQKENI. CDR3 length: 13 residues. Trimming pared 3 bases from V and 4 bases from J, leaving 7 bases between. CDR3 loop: CASSPTGYNEQFF. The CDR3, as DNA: TGTGCCAGCTCACCGACGGGATACAATGAGCAGTTCTTC.

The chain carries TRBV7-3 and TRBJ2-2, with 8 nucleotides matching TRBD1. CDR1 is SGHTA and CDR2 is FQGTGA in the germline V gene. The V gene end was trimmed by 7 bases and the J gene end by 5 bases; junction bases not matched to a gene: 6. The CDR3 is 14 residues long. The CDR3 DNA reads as TGTGCCAGCAAGACAGGGGTAGAAACCGGGGAGCTGTTTTTT. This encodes CASKTGVETGELFF.

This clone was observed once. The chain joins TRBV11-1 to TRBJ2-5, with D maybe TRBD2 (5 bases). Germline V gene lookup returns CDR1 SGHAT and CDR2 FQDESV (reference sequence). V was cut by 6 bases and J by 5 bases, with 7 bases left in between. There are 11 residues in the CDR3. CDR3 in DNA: TGTGCCAGCAGTCGAGGGGAGACCCAGTACTTC. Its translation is CASSRGETQYF.

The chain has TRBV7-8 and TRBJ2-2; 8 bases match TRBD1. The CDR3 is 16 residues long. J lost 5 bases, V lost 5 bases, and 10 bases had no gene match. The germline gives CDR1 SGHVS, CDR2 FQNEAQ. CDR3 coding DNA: TGTGCCAGCAGCGCTCAGGGGGCGCGTTCAACCGGGGAGCTGTTTTTT. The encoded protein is CASSAQGARSTGELFF.

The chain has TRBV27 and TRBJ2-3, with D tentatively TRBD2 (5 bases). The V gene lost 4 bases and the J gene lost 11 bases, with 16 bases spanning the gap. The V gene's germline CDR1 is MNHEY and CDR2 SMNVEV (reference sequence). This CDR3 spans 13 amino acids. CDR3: CASSSTLPGKQYF. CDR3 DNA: TGTGCCAGCAGTTCCACCCTTCCGGGGAAGCAGTATTTT.

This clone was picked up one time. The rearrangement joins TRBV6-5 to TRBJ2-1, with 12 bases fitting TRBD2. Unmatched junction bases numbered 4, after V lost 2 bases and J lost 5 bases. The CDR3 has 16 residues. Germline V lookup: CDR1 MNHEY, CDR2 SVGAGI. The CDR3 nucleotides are TGTGCCAGCAGTTACCTGACTAGCGGGAGCCACAATGAGCAGTTCTTC. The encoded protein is CASSYLTSGSHNEQFF.

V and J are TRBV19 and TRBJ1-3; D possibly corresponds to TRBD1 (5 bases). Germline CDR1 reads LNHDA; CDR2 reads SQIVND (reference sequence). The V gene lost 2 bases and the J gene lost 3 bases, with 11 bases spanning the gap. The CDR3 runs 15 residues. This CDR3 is CASSIIWTLGNTIYF. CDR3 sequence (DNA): TGTGCCAGTAGTATAATCTGGACACTTGGAAACACCATATATTTT.

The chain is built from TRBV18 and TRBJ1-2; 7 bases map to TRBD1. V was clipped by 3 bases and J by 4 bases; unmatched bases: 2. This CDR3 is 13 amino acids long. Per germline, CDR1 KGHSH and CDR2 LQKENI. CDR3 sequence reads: CASSPDRSYGYTF. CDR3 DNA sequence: TGTGCCAGCTCACCGGACAGGAGCTATGGCTACACCTTC.

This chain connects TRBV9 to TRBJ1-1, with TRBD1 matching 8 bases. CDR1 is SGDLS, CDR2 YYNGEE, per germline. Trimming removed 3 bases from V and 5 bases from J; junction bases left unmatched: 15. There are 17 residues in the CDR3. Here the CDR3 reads CASSGSASGTGGTEAFF. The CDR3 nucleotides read TGTGCCAGCAGCGGCAGTGCCTCCGGGACAGGAGGTACTGAAGCTTTCTTT.